The clone carrying this T cell receptor beta chain was counted ten times or more. The antigen remains unidentified. This entry is derived from a study of T-cell memory formation after mild COVID-19. The CDR3 consists of 13 residues. V lost 6 bases, J lost 2 bases, and 5 bases stayed unmatched. CDR1 is SGHRS, CDR2 YFSETQ, per germline. Constant-segment primers served in 5'RACE that generated TCR alpha and TCR beta cDNA libraries bearing sample barcodes and UMIs. TCRdb fed the 5' RACE reads into MiXCR, producing one record per CDR3 protein. The data hold some 490,000 distinct CDR3 sequences, with about 18% observed a single time. Study-wide results and caveats: The authors did not confirm SARS-CoV-2 specificity of second-wave clones peaking day 37.

The sequenced sample was PBMCs or a T cell subset sorted from them (not recorded which). The receptor was derived from an adult woman who had mild COVID-19 (a few samples of this study predate the infection). Cell type and time point are not known. V is TRBV5-1 and J is TRBJ2-7, with 7 bases identical to TRBD1. The CDR3: CASKGTATYEQYF. The CDR3 DNA sequence: TGCGCCAGCAAAGGGACAGCCACCTACGAGCAGTACTTC.